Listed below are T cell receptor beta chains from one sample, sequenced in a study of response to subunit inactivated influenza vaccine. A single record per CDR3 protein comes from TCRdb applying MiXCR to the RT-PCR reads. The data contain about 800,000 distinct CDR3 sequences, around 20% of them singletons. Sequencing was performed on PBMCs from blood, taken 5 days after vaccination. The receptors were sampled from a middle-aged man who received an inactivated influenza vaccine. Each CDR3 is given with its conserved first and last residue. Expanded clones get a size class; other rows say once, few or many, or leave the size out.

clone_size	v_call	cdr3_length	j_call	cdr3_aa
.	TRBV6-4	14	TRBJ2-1	CASSSIGLAGVQFF
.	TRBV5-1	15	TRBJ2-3	CASSGDRGLADTQYF
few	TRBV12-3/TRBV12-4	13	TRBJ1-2	CASSLPPTEGYTF
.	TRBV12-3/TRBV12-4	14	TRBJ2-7	CASRRQGKGYEQYF
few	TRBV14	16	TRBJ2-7	CASSQRETSGTHEQYF
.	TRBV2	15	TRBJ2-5	CASSDFRGLEETQYF
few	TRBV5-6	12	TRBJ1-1	CASTLTDTEAFF
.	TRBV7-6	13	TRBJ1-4	CACAGSTNEKLFF
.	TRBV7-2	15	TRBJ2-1	CASSFIDPVINEQFF
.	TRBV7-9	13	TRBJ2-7	CASSLGRQEEQYF
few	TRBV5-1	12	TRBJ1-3	CASSPGGDTIYF
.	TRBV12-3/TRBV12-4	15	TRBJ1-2	CASSFGGGSGYGYTF
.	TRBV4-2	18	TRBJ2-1	CASSQEAPASGGANEQFF
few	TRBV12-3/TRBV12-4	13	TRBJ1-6	CASRQGDSSPLHF